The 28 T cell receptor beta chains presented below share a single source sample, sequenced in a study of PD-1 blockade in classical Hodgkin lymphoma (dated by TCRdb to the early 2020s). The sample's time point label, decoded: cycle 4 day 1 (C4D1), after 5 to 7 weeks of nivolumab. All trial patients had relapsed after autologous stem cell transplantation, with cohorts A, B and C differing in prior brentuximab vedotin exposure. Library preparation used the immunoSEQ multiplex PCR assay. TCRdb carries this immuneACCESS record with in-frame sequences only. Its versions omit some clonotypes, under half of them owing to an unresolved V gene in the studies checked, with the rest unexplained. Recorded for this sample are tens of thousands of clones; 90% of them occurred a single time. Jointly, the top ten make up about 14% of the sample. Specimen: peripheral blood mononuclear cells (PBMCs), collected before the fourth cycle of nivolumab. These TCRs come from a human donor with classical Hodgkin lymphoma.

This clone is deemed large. CDR3 nucleotide sequence: TGTGCTAGTGGTCCCCCAGCGGGTGCCTACAATGAGCAGTTCTTC. Its protein product is CASGPPAGAYNEQFF. The chain employs TRBV12-5 and TRBJ2-1; D is possibly TRBD2 (6 bases). With 5 bases removed from V and 2 bases from J, the gap between germline ends came to 13 bases. The CDR3 is made up of 15 amino acids. Germline V gene sequence: CDR1 LGHNT, CDR2 FRNRAP. Full variable domain (rest looked up from reference TRBV12-5 and TRBJ2-1): DARVTQTPRHKVTEMGQEVTMRCQPILGHNTVFWYRQTMMQGLELLAYFRNRAPLDDSGMPKDRFSAEMPDATLATLKIQPSEPRDSAVYFCASGPPAGAYNEQFFGPGTRLTVL.

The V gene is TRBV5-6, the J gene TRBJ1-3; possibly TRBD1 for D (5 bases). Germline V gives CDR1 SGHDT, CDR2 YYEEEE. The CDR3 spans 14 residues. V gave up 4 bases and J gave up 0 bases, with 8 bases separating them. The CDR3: CASSTDSSGNTIYF. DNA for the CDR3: TGTGCCAGCAGCACCGACAGCTCTGGAAACACCATATATTTT.

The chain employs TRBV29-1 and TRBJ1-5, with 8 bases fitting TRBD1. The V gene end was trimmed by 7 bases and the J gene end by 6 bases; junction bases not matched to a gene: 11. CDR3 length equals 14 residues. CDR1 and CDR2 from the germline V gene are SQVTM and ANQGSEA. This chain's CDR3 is CSATDRVGSQPQHF. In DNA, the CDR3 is TGCAGCGCCACGGACAGGGTGGGAAGTCAGCCCCAGCATTTT.

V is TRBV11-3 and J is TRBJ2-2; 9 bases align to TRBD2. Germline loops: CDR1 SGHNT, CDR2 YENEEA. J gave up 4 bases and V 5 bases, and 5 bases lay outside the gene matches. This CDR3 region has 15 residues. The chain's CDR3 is CASSPRAGGTGELFF. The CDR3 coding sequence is TGTGCCAGCAGCCCTAGAGCGGGAGGCACCGGGGAGCTGTTTTTT.

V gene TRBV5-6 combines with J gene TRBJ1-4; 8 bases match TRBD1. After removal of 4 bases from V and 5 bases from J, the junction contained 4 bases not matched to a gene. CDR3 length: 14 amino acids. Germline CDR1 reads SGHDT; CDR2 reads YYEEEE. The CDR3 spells CASSRRDRNEKLFF. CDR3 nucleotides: TGTGCCAGCAGCCGTCGGGACAGGAATGAAAAACTGTTTTTT.

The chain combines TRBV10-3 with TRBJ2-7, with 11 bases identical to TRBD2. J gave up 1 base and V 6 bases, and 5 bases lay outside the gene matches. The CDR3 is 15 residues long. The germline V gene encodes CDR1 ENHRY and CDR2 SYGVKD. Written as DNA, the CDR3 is TGTGCCATCAGCGTAATAGCGGGAGGGTCCTACGAGCAGTACTTC. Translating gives CAISVIAGGSYEQYF.

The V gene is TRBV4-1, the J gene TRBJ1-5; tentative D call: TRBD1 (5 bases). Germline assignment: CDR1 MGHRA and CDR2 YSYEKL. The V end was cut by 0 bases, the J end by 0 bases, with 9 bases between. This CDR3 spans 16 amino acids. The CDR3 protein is CASSQEGANSNQPQHF. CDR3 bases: TGCGCCAGCAGCCAAGAAGGGGCAAATAGCAATCAGCCCCAGCATTTT.

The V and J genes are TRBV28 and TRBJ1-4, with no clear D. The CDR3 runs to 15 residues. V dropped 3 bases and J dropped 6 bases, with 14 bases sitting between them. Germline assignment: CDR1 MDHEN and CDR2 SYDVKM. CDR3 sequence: CASSFSPGPHEKLFF. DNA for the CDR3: TGTGCCAGCAGTTTTTCCCCAGGCCCTCATGAAAAACTGTTTTTT. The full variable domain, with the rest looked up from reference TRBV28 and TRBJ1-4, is DVKVTQSSRYLVKRTGEKVFLECVQDMDHENMFWYRQDPGLGLRLIYFSYDVKMKEKGDIPEGYSVSREKKERFSLILESASTNQTSMYLCASSFSPGPHEKLFFGSGTQLSVL.

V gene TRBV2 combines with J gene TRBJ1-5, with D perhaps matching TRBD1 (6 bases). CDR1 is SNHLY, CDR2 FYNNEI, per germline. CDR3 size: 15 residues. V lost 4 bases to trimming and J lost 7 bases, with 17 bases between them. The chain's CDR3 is CASSGGGGLGQPQHF. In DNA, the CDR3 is TGTGCCAGCAGTGGTGGAGGGGGATTAGGACAGCCCCAGCATTTT.

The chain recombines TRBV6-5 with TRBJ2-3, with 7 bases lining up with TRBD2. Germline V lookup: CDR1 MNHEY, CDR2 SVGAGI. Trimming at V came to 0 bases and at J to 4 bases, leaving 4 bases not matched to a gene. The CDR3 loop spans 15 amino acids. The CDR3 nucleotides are TGTGCCAGCAGTTACTCACTTGCGGGAGCAGATACGCAGTATTTT. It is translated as CASSYSLAGADTQYF.

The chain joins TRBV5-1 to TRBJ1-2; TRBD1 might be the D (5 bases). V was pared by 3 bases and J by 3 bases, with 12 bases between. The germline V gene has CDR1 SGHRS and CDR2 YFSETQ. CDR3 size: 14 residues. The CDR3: CASSSSGGDYGYTF. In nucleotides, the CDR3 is TGCGCCAGCAGCTCAAGCGGGGGAGACTATGGCTACACCTTC.

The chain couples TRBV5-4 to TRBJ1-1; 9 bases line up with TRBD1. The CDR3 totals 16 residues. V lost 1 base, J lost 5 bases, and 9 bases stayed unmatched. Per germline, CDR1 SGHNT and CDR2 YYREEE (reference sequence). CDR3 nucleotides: TGTGCCAGCAGCTTGCCCTACAGGGGGCTAGGTACTGAAGCTTTCTTT. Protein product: CASSLPYRGLGTEAFF.

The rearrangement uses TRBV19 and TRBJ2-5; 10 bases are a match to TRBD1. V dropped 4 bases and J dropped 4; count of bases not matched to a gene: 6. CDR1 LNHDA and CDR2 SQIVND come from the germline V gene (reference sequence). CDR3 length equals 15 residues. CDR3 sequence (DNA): TGTGCCAGTAGTACCGACAGGGGGCGTTTAGAGACCCAGTACTTC. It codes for CASSTDRGRLETQYF.

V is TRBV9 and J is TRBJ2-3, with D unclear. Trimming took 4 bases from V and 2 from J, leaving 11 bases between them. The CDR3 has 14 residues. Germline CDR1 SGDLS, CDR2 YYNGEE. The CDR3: CASSKHDHTDTQYF. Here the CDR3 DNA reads TGTGCCAGCAGCAAACATGACCACACAGATACGCAGTATTTT.

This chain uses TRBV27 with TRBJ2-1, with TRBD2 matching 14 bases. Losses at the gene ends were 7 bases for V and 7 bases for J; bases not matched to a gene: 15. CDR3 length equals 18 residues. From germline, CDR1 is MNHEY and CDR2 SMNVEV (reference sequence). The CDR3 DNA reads TGTGCCAGCACCGCCGGACTAGCGGGAGGCCTGTCCGGAAATGAGCAGTTCTTC. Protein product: CASTAGLAGGLSGNEQFF.

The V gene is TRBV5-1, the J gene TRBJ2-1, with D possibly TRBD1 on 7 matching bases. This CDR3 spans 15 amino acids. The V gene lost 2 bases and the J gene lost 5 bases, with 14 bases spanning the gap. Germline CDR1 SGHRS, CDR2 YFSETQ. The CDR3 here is CASSLSGRGDNEQFF. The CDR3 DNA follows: TGCGCCAGCAGCTTAAGCGGCAGGGGGGACAATGAGCAGTTCTTC.

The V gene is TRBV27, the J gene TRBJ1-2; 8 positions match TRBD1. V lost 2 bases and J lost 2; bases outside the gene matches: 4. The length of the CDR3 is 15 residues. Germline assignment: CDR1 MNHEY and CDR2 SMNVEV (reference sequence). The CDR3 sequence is CASSLDRGQNYGYTF. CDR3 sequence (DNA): TGTGCCAGCAGTTTAGACAGGGGACAAAACTATGGCTACACCTTC.

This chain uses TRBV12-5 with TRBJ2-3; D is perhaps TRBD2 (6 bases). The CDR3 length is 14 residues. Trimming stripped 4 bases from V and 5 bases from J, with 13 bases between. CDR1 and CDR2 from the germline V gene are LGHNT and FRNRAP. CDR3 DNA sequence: TGTGCTAGTGGTTCAACAAGACTAGGAGATACGCAGTATTTT. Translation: CASGSTRLGDTQYF.

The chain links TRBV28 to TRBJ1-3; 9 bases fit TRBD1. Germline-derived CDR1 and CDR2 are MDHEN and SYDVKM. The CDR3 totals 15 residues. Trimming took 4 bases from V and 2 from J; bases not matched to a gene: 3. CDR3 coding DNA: TGTGCCAGCAGTTCCGGGACAGGGACTGGAAACACCATATATTTT. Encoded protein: CASSSGTGTGNTIYF.

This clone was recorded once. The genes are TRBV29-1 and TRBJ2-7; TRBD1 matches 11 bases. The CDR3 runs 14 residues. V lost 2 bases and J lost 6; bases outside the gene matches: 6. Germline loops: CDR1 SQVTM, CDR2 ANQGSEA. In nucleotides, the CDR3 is TGCAGCGTTGAAACAGGACAGGGGGCGAGCGAGCAGTACTTC. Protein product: CSVETGQGASEQYF.

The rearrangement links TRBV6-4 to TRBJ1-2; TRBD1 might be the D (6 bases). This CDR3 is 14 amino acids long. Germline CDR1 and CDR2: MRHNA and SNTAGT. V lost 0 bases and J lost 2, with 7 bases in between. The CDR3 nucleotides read TGTGCCAGCAGTGACTCAAGGGGGAACTATGGCTACACCTTC. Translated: CASSDSRGNYGYTF.

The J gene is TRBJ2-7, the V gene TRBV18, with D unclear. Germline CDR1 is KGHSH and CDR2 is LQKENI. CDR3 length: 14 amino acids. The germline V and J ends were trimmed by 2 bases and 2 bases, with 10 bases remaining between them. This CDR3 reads CASSPKTNTYEQYF. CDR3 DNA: TGTGCCAGCTCACCAAAGACGAACACCTACGAGCAGTACTTC. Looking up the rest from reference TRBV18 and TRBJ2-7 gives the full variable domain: NAGVMQNPRHLVRRRGQEARLRCSPMKGHSHVYWYRQLPEEGLKFMVYLQKENIIDESGMPKERFSAEFPKEGPSILRIQQVVRGDSAAYFCASSPKTNTYEQYFGPGTRLTVT.

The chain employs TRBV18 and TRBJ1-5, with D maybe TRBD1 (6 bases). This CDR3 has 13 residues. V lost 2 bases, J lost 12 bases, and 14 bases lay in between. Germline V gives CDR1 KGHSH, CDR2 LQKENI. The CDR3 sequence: CASSPTTGGLQHF. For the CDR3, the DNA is TGTGCCAGCTCACCAACGACAGGAGGCCTCCAGCATTTT. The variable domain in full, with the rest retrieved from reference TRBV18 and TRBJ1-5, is NAGVMQNPRHLVRRRGQEARLRCSPMKGHSHVYWYRQLPEEGLKFMVYLQKENIIDESGMPKERFSAEFPKEGPSILRIQQVVRGDSAAYFCASSPTTGGLQHFGDGTRLSIL.

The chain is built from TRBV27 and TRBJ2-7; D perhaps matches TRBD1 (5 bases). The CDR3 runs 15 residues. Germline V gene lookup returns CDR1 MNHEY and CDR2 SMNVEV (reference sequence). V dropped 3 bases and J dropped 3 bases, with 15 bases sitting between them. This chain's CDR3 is CASSFLTAVNYEQYF. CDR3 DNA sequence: TGTGCCAGCAGTTTCTTGACAGCCGTTAACTACGAGCAGTACTTC.

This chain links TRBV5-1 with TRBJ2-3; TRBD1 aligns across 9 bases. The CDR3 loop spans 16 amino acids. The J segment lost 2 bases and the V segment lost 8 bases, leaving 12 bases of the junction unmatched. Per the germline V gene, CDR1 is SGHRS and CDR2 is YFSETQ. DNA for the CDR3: TGCGCCAGTCGACAGGGGGTCGCCACCTTCACAGATACGCAGTATTTT. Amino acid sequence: CASRQGVATFTDTQYF.

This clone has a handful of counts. CDR3 nucleotide sequence: TGTGCCAGCAGCCCCTGGGGGGAGCTGTTTTTT. The encoded protein is CASSPWGELFF. This sequence joins TRBV7-2 and TRBJ2-2, with no clear D. The ends were cut back, 5 bases at V and 8 bases at J, with 6 bases in the middle. The CDR3 length is 11 residues. CDR1 SGHTA and CDR2 FQGNSA come from the germline V gene.

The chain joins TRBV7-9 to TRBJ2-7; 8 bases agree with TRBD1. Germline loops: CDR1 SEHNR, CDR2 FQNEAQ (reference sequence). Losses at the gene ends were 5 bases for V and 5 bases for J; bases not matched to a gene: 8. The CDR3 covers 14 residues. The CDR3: CASSTGQGGDEQYF. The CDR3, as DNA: TGTGCCAGCAGCACTGGACAGGGTGGGGACGAGCAGTACTTC.

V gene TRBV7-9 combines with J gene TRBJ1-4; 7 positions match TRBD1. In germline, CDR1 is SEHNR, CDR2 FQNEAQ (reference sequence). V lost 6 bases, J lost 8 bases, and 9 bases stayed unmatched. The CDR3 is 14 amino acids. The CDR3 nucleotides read TGTGCCAGCAGTAAACAGGGGATTAGCGAAAAACTGTTTTTT. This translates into CASSKQGISEKLFF.